The 22 T cell receptor beta chains listed next were all sequenced from one sample in a study of molecular identifiers for immune sequencing clone quantification. TCRdb independently ran MiXCR on the PCR reads; one entry per CDR3 protein. Of 85,000 to 95,000 distinct CDR3 sequences detected, roughly 19% appear once; the ten largest clones hold 0.7% to 0.95%. Material for sequencing was naive CD8+ T cells from blood, with Jurkat cell RNA spiked in. The sample's subset: FACS-sorted CD8+CD4-CCR7+CD45RA+ naive T cells. The receptor set was obtained from a human donor in good health. Some libraries in this study had Jurkat cell RNA spiked in.

This clonotype was detected ten times or more. The rearrangement links TRBV29-1 to TRBJ1-5, with no clear D. V lost 7 bases and J 5 bases, leaving 12 bases between the germline ends. Looked up from germline, CDR1 is SQVTM and CDR2 is ANQGSEA. The CDR3 runs 12 residues. CDR3 nucleotides: TGCAGCGCTAACACCGGCGATCAGCCCCAGCATTTT. Translation: CSANTGDQPQHF.

J is TRBJ2-1 and V is TRBV28; 8 bases align to TRBD2. CDR1 and CDR2 from the germline V gene are MDHEN and SYDVKM. J gave up 4 bases and V 9 bases, and 2 bases lay outside the gene matches. The CDR3 length is 12 residues. CDR3 amino acids: CASGTRYNEQFF. The CDR3 coding sequence is TGTGCCAGTGGGACTAGGTACAATGAGCAGTTCTTC.

This clonotype appeared many times. The chain has TRBV5-6 and TRBJ2-7, with TRBD1 as a possible D gene (6 bases). Germline assignment: CDR1 SGHDT and CDR2 YYEEEE. Trimming pared 4 bases from V and 1 base from J, leaving 12 bases between. The CDR3 length is 14 residues. The CDR3 nucleotides read TGTGCCAGCAGCGTGGGGGCAGGATCCTACGAGCAGTACTTC. Its protein product is CASSVGAGSYEQYF.

In its sample, this clonotype was seen many times. The rearrangement joins TRBV6-2 or TRBV6-3 to TRBJ2-5, with D uncertain. The germline gives CDR1 MNHEY, CDR2 SVGEGT. V dropped 4 bases and J dropped 2 bases, with 11 bases sitting between them. This CDR3 is built from 14 residues. This CDR3 reads CASSSQLQQETQYF. CDR3 sequence (DNA): TGTGCCAGCAGTTCCCAACTACAGCAAGAGACCCAGTACTTC.

Concerning this clonotype: Since a much larger clone is just one base distant, this may be a read error. The genes are TRBV20-1 and TRBJ2-3; possibly TRBD2 for D (5 bases). The CDR3 covers 15 residues. Germline lookup yields CDR1 DFQATT and CDR2 SNEGSKA (reference sequence). Trimming pared 4 bases from V and 4 bases from J, leaving 18 bases between. Written as DNA, the CDR3 is TGCAGTGCTAACCAAGCGGAAGAGGGCGCAGATACGCAGTATTTT. Its translation: CSANQAEEGADTQYF.

This clonotype was found many times. The chain employs TRBV7-9 and TRBJ1-4, with D perhaps TRBD1 (6 bases). Per germline, CDR1 SEHNR and CDR2 FQNEAQ (reference sequence). The CDR3 is 13 amino acids. The V gene lost 5 bases and the J gene lost 7 bases, with 11 bases spanning the gap. The CDR3 spells CASSVTGSEKLFF. CDR3 in DNA: TGTGCCAGCAGCGTAACAGGGAGTGAAAAACTGTTTTTT.

This clonotype was seen many times. CDR3: CASSLVFRESGKDGVNTEAFF. The CDR3 region has the DNA TGCGCCAGCAGCTTGGTCTTCAGGGAGTCGGGTAAGGACGGTGTGAACACTGAAGCTTTCTTT. The chain recombines TRBV5-1 with TRBJ1-1; D is perhaps TRBD1 (5 bases). V lost 0 bases, J lost 0 bases, and 27 bases lay in between. The germline V gene encodes CDR1 SGHRS and CDR2 YFSETQ. This CDR3 is built from 21 residues.

Many counts were recorded for this clonotype. This sequence joins TRBV14 and TRBJ2-7; unclear D gene. The CDR3 totals 16 residues. Germline lookup yields CDR1 SGHDN and CDR2 FVKESK. Trimming pared 1 base from V and 0 bases from J, leaving 13 bases between. The CDR3 spells CASSQVFGPGSYEQYF. The CDR3 DNA reads as TGTGCCAGCAGCCAAGTATTCGGCCCCGGCTCCTACGAGCAGTACTTC.

This clonotype was detected many times. The CDR3 sequence is CASSLAATRQGDTQYF. DNA for the CDR3: TGTGCCAGCAGCTTAGCGGCTACCAGACAGGGAGATACGCAGTATTTT. This chain links TRBV7-9 with TRBJ2-3; 7 bases match TRBD1. Germline lookup yields CDR1 SEHNR and CDR2 FQNEAQ (reference sequence). The CDR3 is 16 amino acids. V was clipped by 0 bases and J by 5 bases; unmatched bases: 8.

The genes are TRBV30 and TRBJ2-7; D could derive from TRBD1 or TRBD2 (5 bases each). The CDR3 extends over 14 amino acids. V lost 2 bases and J 8 bases, leaving 19 bases between the germline ends. The V gene's germline CDR1 is GTSNPN and CDR2 SVGIG (reference sequence). CDR3 DNA: TGTGCCTGGAGTTTTGGAGGAGAGGGGTACAAGCAGTACTTC. Encoded protein: CAWSFGGEGYKQYF.

This clonotype came up many times. The V gene is TRBV6-2 or TRBV6-3, the J gene TRBJ2-7, with 10 nucleotides matching TRBD1. Per germline, CDR1 MNHEY and CDR2 SVGEGT. Unmatched junction bases numbered 5, after V lost 5 bases and J lost 4 bases. The CDR3 has 14 amino acids. DNA of the CDR3: TGTGCCAGCAGTCCCGGACAGGGGGTTTACGAGCAGTACTTC. It codes for CASSPGQGVYEQYF.

In its sample, this clonotype was seen many times. This chain links TRBV19 with TRBJ1-1; D ambiguous. The V and J ends lost 0 bases and 7 bases respectively, with 9 bases between them. CDR1 and CDR2 from the germline V gene are LNHDA and SQIVND (reference sequence). This CDR3 has 13 residues. In nucleotides, the CDR3 is TGTGCCAGTAGTATAGAGAGCCCCATTGAAGCTTTCTTT. Protein sequence: CASSIESPIEAFF. Together with reference TRBV19 and TRBJ1-1, the CDR3 gives the full variable domain: DGGITQSPKYLFRKEGQNVTLSCEQNLNHDAMYWYRQDPGQGLRLIYYSQIVNDFQKGDIAEGYSVSREKKESFPLTVTSAQKNPTAFYLCASSIESPIEAFFGQGTRLTVV.

The V gene is TRBV5-3, the J gene TRBJ2-2; 9 nucleotides align to TRBD2. TRBV5-3 is given ORF status, its function remaining uncertain. V lost 8 bases, J lost 3 bases, and 14 bases stayed unmatched. This CDR3 is built from 17 residues. The CDR3 region has the DNA TGTGCCAGCAGCCTCCTTGGCGGGGGGGCTTACACCGGGGAGCTGTTTTTT. The encoded protein is CASSLLGGGAYTGELFF.

The chain uses TRBV6-2 or TRBV6-3 and TRBJ2-1; D gene unclear. This CDR3 region has 14 residues. Germline lookup yields CDR1 MNHEY and CDR2 SVGEGT. Trimming took off 5 bases at V and 4 bases at J, with 12 bases between the two ends. The CDR3 sequence is CASSGTNQYNEQFF. Written as DNA, the CDR3 is TGTGCCAGCAGTGGAACTAACCAGTACAATGAGCAGTTCTTC.

This clonotype was found many times. This sequence joins TRBV29-1 and TRBJ2-1; D may match TRBD1 or TRBD2 (5 bases each). Trimming stripped 7 bases from V and 6 bases from J, with 16 bases between. Germline CDR1 and CDR2: SQVTM and ANQGSEA. CDR3 length: 13 residues. CDR3 protein: CSAGLAGANEQFF. The CDR3 bases are TGCAGCGCCGGACTGGCCGGGGCCAATGAGCAGTTCTTC.

The table lists this clonotype with many counts. The chain has TRBV12-3 or TRBV12-4 and TRBJ2-6, with 7 bases aligning to TRBD1. V lost 4 bases to trimming and J lost 0 bases; unmatched junction nucleotides: 6. This CDR3 is built from 17 residues. This CDR3 reads CASSSTGTVSGANVLTF. In nucleotides, the CDR3 is TGTGCCAGCAGTTCCACCGGGACAGTCTCTGGGGCCAACGTCCTGACTTTC.

This clonotype was seen a few times. The rearrangement joins TRBV11-2 to TRBJ2-5; 7 nucleotides match TRBD2. CDR1 and CDR2 (germline): SGHAT, FQNNGV. V was pared by 6 bases and J by 0 bases, with 16 bases of the junction left unmatched. CDR3 length equals 18 residues. The CDR3 region is CASSSAWGGGPNQETQYF. The DNA for the CDR3 is TGTGCCAGCAGTTCGGCCTGGGGCGGGGGACCCAACCAAGAGACCCAGTACTTC.

This clonotype was counted ten times or more. V is TRBV27 and J is TRBJ2-7; 10 bases line up with TRBD2. The V gene's germline CDR1 is MNHEY and CDR2 SMNVEV (reference sequence). The CDR3 runs 17 residues. Trimming at V came to 6 bases and at J to 3 bases, leaving 14 bases not matched to a gene. The CDR3 spells CASSHLAGVLSGYEQYF. The CDR3 DNA reads as TGTGCCAGCAGCCACCTAGCGGGAGTATTGTCTGGCTACGAGCAGTACTTC.

This clonotype was counted ten times or more. The rearrangement joins TRBV12-3 or TRBV12-4 to TRBJ1-5; 7 nucleotides agree with TRBD1. The CDR3 spans 15 residues. J was trimmed by 5 bases and V by 5 bases; bases with no gene match: 9. The CDR3 DNA reads as TGTGCCAGCAGTACCCGGGACAGCCGAGATCAGCCCCAGCATTTT. Residues: CASSTRDSRDQPQHF.

This clonotype was detected many times. V usage is TRBV4-1 and J usage is TRBJ1-5; 7 positions match TRBD1. V dropped 4 bases and J dropped 5; count of bases not matched to a gene: 11. The CDR3 has 16 residues. Germline V CDR1 and CDR2: MGHRA, YSYEKL. The CDR3 loop is CASSLETGFFDQPQHF. The CDR3 DNA reads as TGCGCCAGCAGCCTAGAGACAGGGTTTTTCGATCAGCCCCAGCATTTT.

This clonotype was seen many times. J is TRBJ2-1 and V is TRBV24-1; 7 nucleotides line up with TRBD1. CDR1 and CDR2 (germline): KGHDR, SFDVKD. CDR3 length: 15 amino acids. V was pared by 3 bases and J by 5 bases, with 6 bases of the junction left unmatched. CDR3 coding DNA: TGTGCCACCAGTGATCCGGGGACAGAGCACAATGAGCAGTTCTTC. Amino acid sequence: CATSDPGTEHNEQFF.

Comments on this clonotype: Since a much larger clone is just one base distant, this may be a read error. In this CDR3 the conserved last residue, phenylalanine or tryptophan, is missing, so a read error is likely. The gene calls are TRBV6-6 and TRBJ2-7; the D is unclear. V lost 2 bases and J lost 5, with 4 bases in between. CDR3 size: 11 residues. Germline-derived CDR1 and CDR2 are MNHNY and SVGAGI (reference sequence). CDR3 protein: CASSYGDEQYS. In nucleotides, the CDR3 is TGTGCCAGCAGTTACGGAGACGAGCAGTACTCC.